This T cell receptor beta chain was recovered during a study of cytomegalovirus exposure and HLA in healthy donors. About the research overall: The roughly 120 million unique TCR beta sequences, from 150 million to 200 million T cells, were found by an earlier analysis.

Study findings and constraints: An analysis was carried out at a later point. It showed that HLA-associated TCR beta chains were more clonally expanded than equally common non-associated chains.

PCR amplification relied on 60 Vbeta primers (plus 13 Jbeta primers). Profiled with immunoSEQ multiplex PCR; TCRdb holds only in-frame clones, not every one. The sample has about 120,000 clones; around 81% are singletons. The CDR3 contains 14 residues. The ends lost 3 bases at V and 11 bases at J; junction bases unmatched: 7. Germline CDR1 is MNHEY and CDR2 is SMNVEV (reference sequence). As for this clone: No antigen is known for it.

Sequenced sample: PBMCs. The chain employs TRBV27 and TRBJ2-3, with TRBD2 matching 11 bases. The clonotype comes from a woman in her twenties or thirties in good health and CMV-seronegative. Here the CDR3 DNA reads TGTGCCAGCAGTTTTACTAGCGGGGGTACGGGGCAGTATTTT. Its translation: CASSFTSGGTGQYF.